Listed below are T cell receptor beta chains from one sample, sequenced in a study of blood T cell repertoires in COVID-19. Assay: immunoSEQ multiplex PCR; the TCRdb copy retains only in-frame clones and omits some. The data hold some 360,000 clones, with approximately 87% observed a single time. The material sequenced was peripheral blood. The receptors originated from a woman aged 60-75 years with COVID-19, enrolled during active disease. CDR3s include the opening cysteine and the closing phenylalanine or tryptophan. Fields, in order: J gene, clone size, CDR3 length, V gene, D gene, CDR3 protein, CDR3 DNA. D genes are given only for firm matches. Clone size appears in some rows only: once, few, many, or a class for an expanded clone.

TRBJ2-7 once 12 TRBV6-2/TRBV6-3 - CASSPQGHEQYF TGTGCCAGCAGTCCCCAGGGCCACGAGCAGTACTTC
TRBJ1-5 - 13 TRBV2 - CASSVQSNQPQHF TGTGCCAGCAGTGTTCAGAGCAATCAGCCCCAGCATTTT
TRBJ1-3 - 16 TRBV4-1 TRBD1 CASSQEIQGAGNTIYF TGCGCCAGCAGCCAAGAAATACAGGGGGCTGGAAACACCATATATTTT
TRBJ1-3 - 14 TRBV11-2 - CASSLDSSGNTIYF TGTGCCAGCAGCTTAGATAGCTCTGGAAACACCATATATTTT
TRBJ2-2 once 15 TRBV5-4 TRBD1 CASSRDRDDTGELFF TGTGCCAGCAGCCGGGACAGGGACGACACCGGGGAGCTGTTTTTT
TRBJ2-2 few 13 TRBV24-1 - CATKRGNTGELFF TGTGCCACCAAAAGGGGTAACACCGGGGAGCTGTTTTTT
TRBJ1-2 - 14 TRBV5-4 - CASSSGQLNYGYTF TGTGCCAGCAGTTCCGGACAGCTAAACTATGGCTACACCTTC
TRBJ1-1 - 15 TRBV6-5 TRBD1 CASSYRGLVVTEAFF TGTGCCAGCAGTTACAGGGGGCTGGTGGTCACTGAAGCTTTCTTT
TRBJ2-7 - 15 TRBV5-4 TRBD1 CASSLAGTGRIEQYF TGTGCCAGCAGCTTGGCCGGGACAGGGAGGATCGAGCAGTACTTC
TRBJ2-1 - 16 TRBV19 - CASSIRGVGGGNEQFF TGTGCCAGTAGTATACGGGGCGTGGGAGGGGGCAATGAGCAGTTCTTC
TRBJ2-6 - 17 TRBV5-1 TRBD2 CASSQTSGTSGANVLTF TGCGCCAGCAGCCAGACTAGCGGCACCTCTGGGGCCAACGTCCTGACTTTC
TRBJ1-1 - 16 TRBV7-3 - CASSLGGSQVWAEAFF TGTGCCAGCAGCTTAGGAGGTTCCCAGGTCTGGGCTGAAGCTTTCTTT
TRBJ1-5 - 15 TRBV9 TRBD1 CASSVRGDRNQPQHF TGTGCCAGCAGCGTAAGGGGGGACAGAAATCAGCCCCAGCATTTT
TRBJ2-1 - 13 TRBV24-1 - CATSDPPNNEQFF TGTGCCACCAGTGATCCCCCAAACAATGAGCAGTTCTTC
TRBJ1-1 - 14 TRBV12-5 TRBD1 CASGLQGTNTEAFF TGTGCTAGTGGTCTACAGGGGACGAACACTGAAGCTTTCTTT
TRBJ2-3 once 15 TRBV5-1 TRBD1 CASSPDRGLADTQYF TGCGCCAGCAGCCCGGACAGGGGACTGGCAGATACGCAGTATTTT
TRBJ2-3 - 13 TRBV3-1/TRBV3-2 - CASSQVLTDTQYF TGTGCCAGCAGCCAAGTCTTGACAGATACGCAGTATTTT
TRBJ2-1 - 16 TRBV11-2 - CASSLDGGSSYNEQFF TGTGCCAGCAGCTTAGACGGGGGAAGCTCCTACAATGAGCAGTTCTTC
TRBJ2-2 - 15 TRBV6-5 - CASRTTGLGTGELFF TGTGCCAGCAGAACCACAGGGTTGGGTACCGGGGAGCTGTTTTTT